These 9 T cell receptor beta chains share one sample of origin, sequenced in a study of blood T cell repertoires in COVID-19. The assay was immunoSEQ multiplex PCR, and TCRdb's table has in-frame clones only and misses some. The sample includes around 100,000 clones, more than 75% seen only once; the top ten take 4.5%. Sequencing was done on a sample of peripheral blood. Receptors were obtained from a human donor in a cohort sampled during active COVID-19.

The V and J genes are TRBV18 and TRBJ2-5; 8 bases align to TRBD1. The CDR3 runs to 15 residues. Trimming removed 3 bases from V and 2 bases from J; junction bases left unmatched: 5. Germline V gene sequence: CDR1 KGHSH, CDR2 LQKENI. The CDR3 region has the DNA TGTGCCAGCTCACCCGGACAGGGTAGTCAAGAGACCCAGTACTTC. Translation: CASSPGQGSQETQYF.

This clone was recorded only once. In DNA, the CDR3 is TGTGCCACTCTTGACGGGTACACCGGGGAGCTGTTTTTT. This sequence encodes CATLDGYTGELFF. The chain carries TRBV2 and TRBJ2-2; D is uncertain. The CDR3 spans 13 residues. Germline V lookup: CDR1 SNHLY, CDR2 FYNNEI. The ends were cut back, 10 bases at V and 3 bases at J, with 12 bases in the middle.

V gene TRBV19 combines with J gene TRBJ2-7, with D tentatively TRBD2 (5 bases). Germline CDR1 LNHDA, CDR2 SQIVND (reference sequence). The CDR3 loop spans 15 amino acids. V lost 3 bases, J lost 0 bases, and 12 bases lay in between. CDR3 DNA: TGTGCCAGTAGTATCGATCGGAGGAGCTCCTACGAGCAGTACTTC. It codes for CASSIDRRSSYEQYF.

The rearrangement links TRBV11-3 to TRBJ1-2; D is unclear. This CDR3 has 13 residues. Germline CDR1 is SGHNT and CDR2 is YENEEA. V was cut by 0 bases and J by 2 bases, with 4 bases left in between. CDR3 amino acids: CASSLEQNYGYTF. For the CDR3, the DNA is TGTGCCAGCAGCTTAGAACAGAACTATGGCTACACCTTC.

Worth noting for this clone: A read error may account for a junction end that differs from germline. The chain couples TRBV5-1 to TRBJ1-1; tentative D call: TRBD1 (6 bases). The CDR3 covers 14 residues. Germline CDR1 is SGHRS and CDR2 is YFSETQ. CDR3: CASSLAGVKTEAFF. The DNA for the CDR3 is TGCGCCAGCAGCTTGGCAGGGGTGAAAACTGAAGCTTTCTTT. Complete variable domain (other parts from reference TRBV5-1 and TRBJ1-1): KAGVTQTPRYLIKTRGQQVTLSCSPISGHRSVSWYQQTPGQGLQFLFEYFSETQRNKGNFPGRFSGRQFSNSRSEMNVSTLELGDSALYLCASSLAGVKTEAFFGQGTRLTVV.

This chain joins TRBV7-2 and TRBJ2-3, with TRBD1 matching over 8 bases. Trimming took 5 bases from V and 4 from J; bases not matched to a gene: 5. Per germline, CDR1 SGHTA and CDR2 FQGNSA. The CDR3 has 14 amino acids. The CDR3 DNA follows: TGTGCCAGCAGCGATGACAGGGGCGCAGATACGCAGTATTTT. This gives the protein CASSDDRGADTQYF.

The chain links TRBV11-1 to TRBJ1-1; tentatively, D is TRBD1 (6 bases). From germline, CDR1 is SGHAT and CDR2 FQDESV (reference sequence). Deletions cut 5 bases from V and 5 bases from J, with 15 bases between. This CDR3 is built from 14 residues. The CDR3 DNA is TGTGCCAGCAGCGCCCAACAGGGTGAAACTGAAGCTTTCTTT. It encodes CASSAQQGETEAFF.

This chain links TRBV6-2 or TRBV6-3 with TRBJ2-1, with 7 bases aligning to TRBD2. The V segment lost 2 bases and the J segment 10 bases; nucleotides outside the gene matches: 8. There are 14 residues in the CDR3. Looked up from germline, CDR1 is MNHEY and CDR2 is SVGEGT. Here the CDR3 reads CASSYRTGGGEQFF. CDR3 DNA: TGTGCCAGCAGTTACAGGACTGGGGGGGGAGAGCAGTTCTTC.

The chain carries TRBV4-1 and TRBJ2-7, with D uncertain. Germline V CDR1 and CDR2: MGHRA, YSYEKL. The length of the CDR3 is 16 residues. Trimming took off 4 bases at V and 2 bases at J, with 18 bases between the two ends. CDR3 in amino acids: CASSPTADTVAYEQYF. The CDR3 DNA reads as TGCGCCAGCAGCCCCACCGCCGACACGGTTGCCTACGAGCAGTACTTC.